The 10 T cell receptor beta chains below come from one sample, sequenced in a study of blood T cell repertoires in COVID-19. Assay: immunoSEQ multiplex PCR; the TCRdb copy retains only in-frame clones and omits some. Among 190,000 or so clones, about 80% were seen once, and the ten largest hold approximately 6.9%. The sequenced material came from peripheral blood. Receptors were obtained from a human donor with acute or convalescent COVID-19. The donor label of this sample is uncertain.

In regard to this clone: Other DNA variants within this sample encode the same CDR3. V usage is TRBV28 and J usage is TRBJ1-2, with D possibly being TRBD1 (6 bases). The germline V and J ends were trimmed by 5 bases and 5 bases, with 9 bases remaining between them. The CDR3 has 12 residues. Per the germline V gene, CDR1 is MDHEN and CDR2 is SYDVKM. The CDR3 DNA follows: TGTGCCAGCAGTCTCGGACAGTATGGCTACACCTTC. This translates into CASSLGQYGYTF.

The table lists this clone with a few counts. The rearrangement links TRBV7-9 to TRBJ1-5; D may be TRBD1 (5 bases). Per germline, CDR1 SEHNR and CDR2 FQNEAQ (reference sequence). This CDR3 contains 13 residues. Trimming left V 9 bases short and J 0 bases short, with 9 bases between. In DNA form, the CDR3 reads TGTGCCAGTCAGGGTTATAGCAATCAGCCCCAGCATTTT. Amino acids: CASQGYSNQPQHF.

The chain couples TRBV6-4 to TRBJ1-1; perhaps TRBD1 as D (5 bases). Trimming took off 0 bases at V and 6 bases at J, with 8 bases between the two ends. Germline-derived CDR1 and CDR2 are MRHNA and SNTAGT. CDR3 size: 13 residues. The CDR3: CASSDSIGAEAFF. Here the CDR3 DNA reads TGTGCCAGCAGTGACTCGATAGGGGCTGAAGCTTTCTTT.

The V and J genes are TRBV20-1 and TRBJ2-7, with 7 bases that match TRBD2. The V and J ends lost 6 bases and 9 bases, in that order; junction bases with no gene match: 8. The germline gives CDR1 DFQATT, CDR2 SNEGSKA (reference sequence). The CDR3 extends over 11 amino acids. The DNA for the CDR3 is TGCAGTGCCCCGGGCCAGCGGGGGCAGTACTTC. Translated: CSAPGQRGQYF.

The chain uses TRBV6-6 and TRBJ2-7; maybe TRBD1 (5 bases). The CDR3 runs 13 residues. Trimming stripped 5 bases from V and 3 bases from J, with 11 bases between. Germline CDR1 MNHNY, CDR2 SVGAGI (reference sequence). The CDR3 DNA is TGTGCCAGCAGTCCGACAGCGAACTACGAGCAGTACTTC. Protein product: CASSPTANYEQYF.

This clone was detected once. The V call is TRBV27, the J call TRBJ2-4; TRBD2 is a possible D gene (7 bases). The CDR3 runs to 13 residues. The germline V gene has CDR1 MNHEY and CDR2 SMNVEV (reference sequence). Deletions cut 3 bases from V and 10 bases from J, with 13 bases between. The CDR3 loop is CASSFEGGEIQYF. Written as DNA, the CDR3 is TGTGCCAGCAGTTTCGAGGGGGGGGAGATTCAGTACTTC.

The rearrangement uses TRBV27 and TRBJ1-1; 10 bases align to TRBD1. V lost 1 base and J lost 8; bases outside the gene matches: 7. The CDR3 is 15 amino acids. From germline, CDR1 is MNHEY and CDR2 SMNVEV (reference sequence). This CDR3 reads CASSLYAGTGAEAFF. In DNA, the CDR3 is TGTGCCAGCAGTTTATACGCGGGGACAGGGGCCGAAGCTTTCTTT.

This sequence joins TRBV6-5 and TRBJ2-7, with 7 bases identical to TRBD2. V shed 11 bases and J 5 bases; nucleotides not matched to a gene: 12. The CDR3 is made up of 13 amino acids. CDR1 and CDR2 from the germline V gene are MNHEY and SVGAGI. CDR3 residues: CAAETSNYDEQYF. Here the CDR3 DNA reads TGTGCCGCGGAGACTAGCAATTACGACGAGCAGTACTTC.

The gene calls are TRBV28 and TRBJ2-2, with TRBD2 as a possible D gene (5 bases). Trimming removed 2 bases at V and 5 bases at J, with 12 bases between. This CDR3 spans 15 amino acids. Germline lookup yields CDR1 MDHEN and CDR2 SYDVKM. The CDR3 region has the DNA TGTGCCAGCAGTTTAGGAGCCTCGGGAACCGGGGAGCTGTTTTTT. Translating it yields CASSLGASGTGELFF.

This clone was seen once. V and J are TRBV18 and TRBJ2-2; 13 positions agree with TRBD2. V lost 2 bases and J lost 5; bases outside the gene matches: 5. CDR1 and CDR2 (germline): KGHSH, LQKENI. This CDR3 contains 17 residues. CDR3 in DNA: TGTGCCAGCTCACCATGGACTAGCGGGAGCCAGACCGGGGAGCTGTTTTTT. Translating gives CASSPWTSGSQTGELFF.